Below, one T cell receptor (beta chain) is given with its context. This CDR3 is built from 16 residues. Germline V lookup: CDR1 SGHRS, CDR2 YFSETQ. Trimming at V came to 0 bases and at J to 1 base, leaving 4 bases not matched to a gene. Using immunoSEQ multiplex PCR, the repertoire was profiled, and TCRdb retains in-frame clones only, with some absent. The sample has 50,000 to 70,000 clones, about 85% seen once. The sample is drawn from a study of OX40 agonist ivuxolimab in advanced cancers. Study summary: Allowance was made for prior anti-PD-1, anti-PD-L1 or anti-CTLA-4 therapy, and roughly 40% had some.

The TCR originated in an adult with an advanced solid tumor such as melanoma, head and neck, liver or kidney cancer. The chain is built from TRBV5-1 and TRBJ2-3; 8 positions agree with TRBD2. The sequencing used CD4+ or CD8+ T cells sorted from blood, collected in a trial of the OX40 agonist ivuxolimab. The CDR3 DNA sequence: TGCGCCAGCAGCTTGGCGTTGCGGGGGGGCACAGATACGCAGTATTTT. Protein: CASSLALRGGTDTQYF.